Sequencing of this T cell receptor beta chain was carried out in a study of shared clonotypes between healthy human individuals. The assay was immunoSEQ multiplex PCR, and TCRdb's table has in-frame clones only and misses some. The table has approximately 2.4 million clones, more than 90% seen once. The V and J ends lost 10 bases and 2 bases, in that order; junction bases with no gene match: 11. Germline CDR1 is MNHEY and CDR2 is SVGAGI. CDR3 size: 14 residues. Those who donated were healthy HIV-negative adults, with no recent acute infections or vaccinations reported. This chain joins TRBV6-5 and TRBJ2-7, with TRBD2 matching over 7 bases. The TCR sequence derives from a man aged 18 to 29 in good health. The sequenced sample consisted of naive CD4+ T cells sorted from blood. Subset reported: CD45RA+ positively selected. CDR3 region: CAIAPKGRAYEQYF. The CDR3 DNA follows: TGTGCCATCGCCCCTAAGGGGAGGGCCTACGAGCAGTACTTC.